These 4 T cell receptor beta chains were all obtained from the same sample, sequenced in a study of cytotoxic CD8 clonotypes in ibrutinib-treated CLL. Clones were read by immunoSEQ multiplex PCR, and TCRdb kept only the in-frame ones, dropping some. The table has more than 9,000 clones, around 62% seen once; the top ten hold around 25%. Sequenced material: PBMCs, taken before ibrutinib treatment. The receptor source for this set is a human donor with chronic lymphocytic leukemia.

The chain couples TRBV30 to TRBJ2-2; tentative D call: TRBD2 (6 bases). The CDR3 spans 15 residues. Germline lookup yields CDR1 GTSNPN and CDR2 SVGIG (reference sequence). V lost 4 bases and J 4 bases, leaving 16 bases between the germline ends. CDR3 amino acids: CAWTPRGTSTGELFF. In DNA, the CDR3 is TGTGCCTGGACCCCCCGGGGGACTTCCACCGGGGAGCTGTTTTTT.

This clone has more than one count but fewer than ten. The chain is built from TRBV19 and TRBJ1-1; unclear D gene. The V and J ends lost 7 bases and 4 bases respectively, with 13 bases between them. Germline CDR1 LNHDA, CDR2 SQIVND (reference sequence). CDR3 size: 13 residues. The CDR3 spells CASTQETSTEAFF. As DNA, the CDR3 is TGTGCCAGTACCCAGGAGACGTCCACTGAAGCTTTCTTT.

The chain links TRBV7-2 to TRBJ2-5; TRBD2 agrees at 8 bases. CDR1 is SGHTA, CDR2 FQGNSA, per germline. The CDR3 covers 16 residues. The J segment lost 5 bases and the V segment lost 4 bases, leaving 12 bases of the junction unmatched. The CDR3 sequence is CASSSVTGTRSETQYF. CDR3 in DNA: TGTGCCAGCAGCTCAGTTACCGGGACTAGATCCGAGACCCAGTACTTC.

This rearrangement joins TRBV6-5 to TRBJ2-7; D ambiguous. V lost 2 bases and J 0 bases, leaving 5 bases between the germline ends. The CDR3 loop spans 13 amino acids. Germline CDR1 reads MNHEY; CDR2 reads SVGAGI. CDR3 in amino acids: CASSYRDSYEQYF. The CDR3 DNA reads as TGTGCCAGCAGTTACAGAGACTCCTACGAGCAGTACTTC.